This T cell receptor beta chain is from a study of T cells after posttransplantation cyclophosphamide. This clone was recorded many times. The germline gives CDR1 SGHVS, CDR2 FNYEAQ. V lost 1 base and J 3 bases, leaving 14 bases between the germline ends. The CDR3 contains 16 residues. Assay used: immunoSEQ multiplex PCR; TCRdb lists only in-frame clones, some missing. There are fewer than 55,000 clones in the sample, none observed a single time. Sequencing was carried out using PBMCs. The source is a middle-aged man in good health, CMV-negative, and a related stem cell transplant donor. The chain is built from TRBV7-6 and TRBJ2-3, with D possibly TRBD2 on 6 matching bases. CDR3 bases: TGTGCCAGCAGCTTAGTCCCGGGACTTCCTACAGATACGCAGTATTTT. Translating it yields CASSLVPGLPTDTQYF.